A single sample gave rise to the 16 T cell receptor beta chains below, sequenced in a study of cytomegalovirus exposure and HLA in healthy donors. The PCR used 60 Vbeta and 13 Jbeta primers. The assay was immunoSEQ multiplex PCR, and TCRdb's table has in-frame clones only and misses some. This table holds about 150,000 clones, over 75% found once. Sequences were obtained from PBMCs. All receptors come from a woman aged 40 to 50 in good health and CMV-seropositive.

CDR3 sequence (DNA): TGTGCCAGTAGTATACTCCCGGGGACAGGGGGATCCTACGAGCAGTACTTC. Translation: CASSILPGTGGSYEQYF. V usage is TRBV19 and J usage is TRBJ2-7; TRBD1 agrees at 11 bases. This CDR3 contains 17 residues. The J segment lost 1 base and the V segment lost 2 bases, leaving 7 bases of the junction unmatched. Germline-derived CDR1 and CDR2 are LNHDA and SQIVND (reference sequence).

The rearrangement joins TRBV14 to TRBJ2-7; 10 bases are a match to TRBD2. V lost 3 bases and J lost 3; bases outside the gene matches: 2. The CDR3 totals 14 residues. Germline V gene lookup returns CDR1 SGHDN and CDR2 FVKESK. The CDR3: CASSQGLAHYEQYF. DNA of the CDR3: TGTGCCAGCAGCCAGGGACTAGCGCACTACGAGCAGTACTTC.

V is TRBV5-4 and J is TRBJ1-2; no firm D call. From germline, CDR1 is SGHNT and CDR2 YYREEE (reference sequence). CDR3 length equals 14 residues. Trimming stripped 0 bases from V and 8 bases from J, with 14 bases between. The chain's CDR3 is CASSLVEGKRGYTF. CDR3 DNA sequence: TGTGCCAGCAGCTTGGTGGAGGGTAAAAGAGGCTACACCTTC. Variable domain in full (rest from reference TRBV5-4 and TRBJ1-2): ETGVTQSPTHLIKTRGQQVTLRCSSQSGHNTVSWYQQALGQGPQFIFQYYREEENGRGNFPPRFSGLQFPNYSSELNVNALELDDSALYLCASSLVEGKRGYTFGSGTRLTVV.

The rearrangement joins TRBV19 to TRBJ1-5, with D possibly TRBD1 on 6 matching bases. The CDR3 is made up of 11 amino acids. The germline V gene has CDR1 LNHDA and CDR2 SQIVND (reference sequence). V was clipped by 5 bases and J by 10 bases, with 9 bases between them. CDR3 protein: CASSSGVPQHF. The CDR3 bases are TGTGCCAGTAGTTCAGGGGTACCCCAGCATTTT.

The chain couples TRBV29-1 to TRBJ2-3, with D maybe TRBD1 (5 bases). V shed 4 bases and J shed 3 bases, with 20 bases lying between them. CDR1 SQVTM and CDR2 ANQGSEA come from the germline V gene. The CDR3 covers 16 residues. CDR3 residues: CSVVTHKGIRTDTQYF. The CDR3 DNA follows: TGCAGCGTTGTAACGCATAAGGGGATTAGGACAGATACGCAGTATTTT.

The chain combines TRBV30 with TRBJ2-7; D is possibly TRBD1 (6 bases). V dropped 5 bases and J dropped 1 base, with 12 bases sitting between them. This CDR3 is built from 13 residues. The germline gives CDR1 GTSNPN, CDR2 SVGIG (reference sequence). The CDR3 sequence: CAWVGDKSYEQYF. Written as DNA, the CDR3 is TGTGCCTGGGTCGGGGACAAGTCCTACGAGCAGTACTTC.

A single count supports this clone. CDR3 region: CASRVTSGSGNEQFF. CDR3 nucleotide sequence: TGTGCCAGCAGAGTGACTAGCGGGAGTGGCAATGAGCAGTTCTTC. The J gene is TRBJ2-1, the V gene TRBV2; 12 bases line up with TRBD2. From germline, CDR1 is SNHLY and CDR2 FYNNEI. The length of the CDR3 is 15 residues. The V segment lost 6 bases and the J segment 6 bases; nucleotides outside the gene matches: 6.

The chain recombines TRBV5-1 with TRBJ1-1, with 7 positions matching TRBD1. The CDR3 sequence is 12 residues long. Germline V lookup: CDR1 SGHRS, CDR2 YFSETQ. Trimming took 3 bases from V and 7 from J; bases not matched to a gene: 3. CDR3 amino acids: CASSSDRLEAFF. Written as DNA, the CDR3 is TGCGCCAGCAGCTCGGACAGGCTTGAAGCTTTCTTT.

This rearrangement joins TRBV29-1 to TRBJ1-2; TRBD1 matches 10 bases. Germline-derived CDR1 and CDR2 are SQVTM and ANQGSEA. The CDR3 is 15 residues long. After removal of 0 bases from V and 7 bases from J, the junction contained 8 bases not matched to a gene. The CDR3 nucleotides are TGCAGCGTTGAAGAGACCGGGACAGGGGTGAGTGGCTACACCTTC. It encodes CSVEETGTGVSGYTF. The variable domain in full, completed from reference TRBV29-1 and TRBJ1-2, reads SAVISQKPSRDICQRGTSLTIQCQVDSQVTMMFWYRQQPGQSLTLIATANQGSEATYESGFVIDKFPISRPNLTFSTLTVSNMSPEDSSIYLCSVEETGTGVSGYTFGSGTRLTVV.

This chain links TRBV7-9 with TRBJ2-7; a possible D gene is TRBD2 (5 bases). CDR3 length equals 12 residues. Germline V lookup: CDR1 SEHNR, CDR2 FQNEAQ (reference sequence). V lost 3 bases, J lost 9 bases, and 12 bases lay in between. CDR3 DNA: TGTGCCAGCAGCTTTAGCGATCAGAGGCAGTACTTC. Protein product: CASSFSDQRQYF.

Only a few counts were recorded for this clone. The chain links TRBV5-1 to TRBJ2-3, with a weak D call TRBD1 (6 bases). Trimming shortened V by 4 bases and J by 1 base, and 16 bases separated the two germline ends. CDR1 SGHRS and CDR2 YFSETQ come from the germline V gene. This CDR3 is built from 16 residues. The CDR3 coding sequence is TGCGCCAGCAGCCAGGGTAGGGGGTTTGGCACAGATACGCAGTATTTT. Translating it yields CASSQGRGFGTDTQYF.

V and J are TRBV4-2 and TRBJ2-7; 8 nucleotides match TRBD1. V shed 0 bases and J 8 bases; nucleotides not matched to a gene: 12. The V gene's germline CDR1 is LGHNA and CDR2 YNFKEQ. The CDR3 loop spans 16 amino acids. The CDR3 DNA follows: TGTGCCAGCAGCCAAGATCCGGACAGGGCAACGGAGCAGCAGTACTTC. Amino acid sequence: CASSQDPDRATEQQYF.

This chain uses TRBV9 with TRBJ2-2; 10 nucleotides line up with TRBD1. Trimming at V came to 3 bases and at J to 5 bases, leaving 10 bases not matched to a gene. The CDR3 consists of 17 residues. Germline V gene lookup returns CDR1 SGDLS and CDR2 YYNGEE. CDR3 DNA: TGTGCCAGCAGCGGAACCCCGGGACAGGGGATTACCGGGGAGCTGTTTTTT. It specifies CASSGTPGQGITGELFF.

The chain is built from TRBV5-1 and TRBJ2-5, with D perhaps TRBD1 (6 bases). V was clipped by 1 base and J by 1 base, with 8 bases between them. Germline-derived CDR1 and CDR2 are SGHRS and YFSETQ. The CDR3 is made up of 14 amino acids. The CDR3 here is CASSLIRGQETQYF. CDR3 coding DNA: TGCGCCAGCAGCTTGATCAGGGGCCAAGAGACCCAGTACTTC.

This clone has just a few counts. V and J are TRBV5-1 and TRBJ1-1; D is unresolved. The V end lost 0 bases, the J end lost 4 bases, and 7 bases lay between the germline ends. Germline-derived CDR1 and CDR2 are SGHRS and YFSETQ. The CDR3 totals 13 residues. CDR3 loop: CASSLVRGTEAFF. The CDR3 DNA is TGCGCCAGCAGCTTGGTGCGGGGCACTGAAGCTTTCTTT.

This chain links TRBV28 with TRBJ1-2; D is perhaps TRBD1 (6 bases). Trimming took 2 bases from V and 7 from J, leaving 14 bases between them. The V gene's germline CDR1 is MDHEN and CDR2 SYDVKM. This CDR3 is 14 amino acids long. This CDR3 is CASSLQAGVSGYTF. The CDR3 DNA reads TGTGCCAGCAGTTTACAGGCAGGGGTCTCTGGCTACACCTTC.